This T cell receptor beta chain originates from a study of beta chain features in type 1 diabetes. Study-level findings and limits: Within each of all four CD4+ subsets, Type 1 diabetes patients had TCRB CDR3s that were moderately but significantly shorter. These data did not resolve whether HLA type affects TCRB rearrangement.

The trim removed 3 bases at V and 0 bases at J, leaving 5 bases unmatched. Germline CDR1 is KGHSH and CDR2 is LQKENI. This CDR3 comprises 16 residues. The sequenced template was cDNA made from the entire isolated RNA. Generated by immunoSEQ multiplex PCR, the TCRdb table keeps only in-frame clones and is missing some. This sample has 300,000 to 350,000 clones; about a tenth occur once, and the top ten carry around 1%. This clone has a handful of counts. Its antigen is undetermined. The receptor was isolated from a man aged 25 to 45 with type 1 diabetes. The rearrangement uses TRBV18 and TRBJ2-3; 8 positions match TRBD1. Sequencing input: central memory CD4+ T cells from blood. As DNA, the CDR3 is TGTGCCAGCTCACCGGACCGACAGGGGAGCACAGATACGCAGTATTTT. It translates to CASSPDRQGSTDTQYF.